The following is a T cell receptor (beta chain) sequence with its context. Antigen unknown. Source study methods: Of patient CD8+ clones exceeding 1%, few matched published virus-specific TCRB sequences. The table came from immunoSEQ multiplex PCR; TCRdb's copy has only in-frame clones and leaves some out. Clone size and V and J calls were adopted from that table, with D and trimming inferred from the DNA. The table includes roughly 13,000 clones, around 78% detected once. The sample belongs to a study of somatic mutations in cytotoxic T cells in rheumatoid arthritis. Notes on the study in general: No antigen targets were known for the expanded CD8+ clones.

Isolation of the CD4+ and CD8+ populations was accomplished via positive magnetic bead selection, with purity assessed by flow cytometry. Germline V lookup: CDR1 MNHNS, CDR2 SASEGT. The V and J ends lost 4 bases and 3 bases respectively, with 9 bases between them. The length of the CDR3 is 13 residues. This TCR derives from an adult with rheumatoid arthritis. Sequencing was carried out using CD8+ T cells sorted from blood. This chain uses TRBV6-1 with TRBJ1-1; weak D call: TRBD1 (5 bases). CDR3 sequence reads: CASSVGEDTEAFF. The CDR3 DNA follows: TGTGCCAGCAGTGTAGGGGAGGACACTGAAGCTTTCTTT.